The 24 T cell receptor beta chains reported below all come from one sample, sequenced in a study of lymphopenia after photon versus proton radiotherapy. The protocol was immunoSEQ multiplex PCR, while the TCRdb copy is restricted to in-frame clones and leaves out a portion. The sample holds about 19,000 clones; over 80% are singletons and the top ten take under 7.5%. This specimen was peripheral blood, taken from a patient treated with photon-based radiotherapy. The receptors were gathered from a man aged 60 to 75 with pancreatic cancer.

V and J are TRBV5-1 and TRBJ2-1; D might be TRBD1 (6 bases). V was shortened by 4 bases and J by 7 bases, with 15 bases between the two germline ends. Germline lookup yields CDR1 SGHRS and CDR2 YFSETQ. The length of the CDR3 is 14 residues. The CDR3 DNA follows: TGCGCCAGCAGCCTAGGTCCAGGGGCAAATGAGCAGTTCTTC. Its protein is CASSLGPGANEQFF.

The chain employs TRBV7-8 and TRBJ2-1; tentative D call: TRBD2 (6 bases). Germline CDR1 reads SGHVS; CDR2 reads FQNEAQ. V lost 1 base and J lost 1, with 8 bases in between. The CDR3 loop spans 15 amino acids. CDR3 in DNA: TGTGCCAGCAGCTTAGGGGGGGTGTCCTACAATGAGCAGTTCTTC. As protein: CASSLGGVSYNEQFF.

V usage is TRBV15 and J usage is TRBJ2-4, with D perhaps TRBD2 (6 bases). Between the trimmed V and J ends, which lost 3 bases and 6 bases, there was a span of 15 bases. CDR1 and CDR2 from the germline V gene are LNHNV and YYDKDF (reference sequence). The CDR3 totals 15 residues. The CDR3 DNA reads TGTGCCACCAGCAGGCCGGGACTTGGGGTAAACATTCAGTACTTC. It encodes CATSRPGLGVNIQYF.

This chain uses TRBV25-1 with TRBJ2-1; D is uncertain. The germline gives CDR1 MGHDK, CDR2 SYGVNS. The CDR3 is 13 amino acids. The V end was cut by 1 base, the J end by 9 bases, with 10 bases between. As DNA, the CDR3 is TGTGCCAGCAGTGAATTTGATATCGCTGAGCAGTTCTTC. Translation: CASSEFDIAEQFF. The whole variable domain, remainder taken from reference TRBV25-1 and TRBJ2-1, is EADIYQTPRYLVIGTGKKITLECSQTMGHDKMYWYQQDPGMELHLIHYSYGVNSTEKGDLSSESTVSRIRTEHFPLTLESARPSHTSQYLCASSEFDIAEQFFGPGTRLTVL.

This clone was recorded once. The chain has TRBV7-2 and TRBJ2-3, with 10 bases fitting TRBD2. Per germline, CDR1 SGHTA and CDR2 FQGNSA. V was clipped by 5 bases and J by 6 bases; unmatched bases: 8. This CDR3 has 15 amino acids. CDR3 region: CASSPQRGGGDTQYF. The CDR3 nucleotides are TGTGCCAGCAGCCCCCAGCGGGGGGGCGGGGATACGCAGTATTTT.

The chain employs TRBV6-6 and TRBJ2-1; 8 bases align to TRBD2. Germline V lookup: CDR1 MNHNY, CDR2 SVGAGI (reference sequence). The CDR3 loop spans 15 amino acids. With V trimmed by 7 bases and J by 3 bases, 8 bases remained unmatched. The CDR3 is CASTHGGASYNEQFF. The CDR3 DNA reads TGTGCCAGCACCCACGGGGGGGCGAGCTACAATGAGCAGTTCTTC.

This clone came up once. This CDR3 is CASSPRGGDQPQHF. The DNA of the CDR3 is TGTGCCAGCAGCCCCAGGGGAGGGGACCAGCCCCAGCATTTT. The J gene is TRBJ1-5, the V gene TRBV11-2, with D tentatively TRBD1 (6 bases). The CDR3 covers 14 residues. Germline lookup yields CDR1 SGHAT and CDR2 FQNNGV. The germline V and J ends were trimmed by 5 bases and 7 bases, with 15 bases remaining between them.

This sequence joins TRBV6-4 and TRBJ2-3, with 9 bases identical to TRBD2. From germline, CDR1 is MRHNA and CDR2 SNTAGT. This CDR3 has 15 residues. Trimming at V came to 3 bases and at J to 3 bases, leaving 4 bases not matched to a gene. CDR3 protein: CASSDSSGETDTQYF. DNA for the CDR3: TGTGCCAGCAGTGATTCTAGCGGGGAAACAGATACGCAGTATTTT.

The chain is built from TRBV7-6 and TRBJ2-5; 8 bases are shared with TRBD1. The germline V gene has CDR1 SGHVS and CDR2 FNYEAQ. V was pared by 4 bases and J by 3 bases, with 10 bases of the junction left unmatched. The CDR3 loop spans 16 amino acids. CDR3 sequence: CASSSYYGQGKETQYF. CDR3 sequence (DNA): TGTGCCAGCAGCTCCTACTACGGACAGGGTAAAGAGACCCAGTACTTC.

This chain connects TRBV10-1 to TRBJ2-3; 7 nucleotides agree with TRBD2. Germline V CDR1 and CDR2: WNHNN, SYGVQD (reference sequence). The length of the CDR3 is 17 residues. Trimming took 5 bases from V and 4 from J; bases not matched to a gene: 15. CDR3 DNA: TGCGCCAGCAGTCCCCCGACTAGCAGTTCGTTCGCAGATACGCAGTATTTT. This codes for CASSPPTSSSFADTQYF.

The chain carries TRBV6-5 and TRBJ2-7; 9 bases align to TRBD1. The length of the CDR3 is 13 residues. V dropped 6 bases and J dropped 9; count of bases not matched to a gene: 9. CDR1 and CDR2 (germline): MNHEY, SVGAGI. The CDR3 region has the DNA TGTGCCAGCAGCACAGGGGGCTCGCAATTGCAGTACTTC. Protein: CASSTGGSQLQYF.

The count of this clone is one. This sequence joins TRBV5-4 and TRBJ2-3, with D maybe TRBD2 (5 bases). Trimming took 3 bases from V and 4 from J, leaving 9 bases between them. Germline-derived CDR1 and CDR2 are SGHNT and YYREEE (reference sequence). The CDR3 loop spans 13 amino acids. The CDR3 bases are TGTGCCAGCAGCTCCCGGGGTTCAGATACGCAGTATTTT. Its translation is CASSSRGSDTQYF.

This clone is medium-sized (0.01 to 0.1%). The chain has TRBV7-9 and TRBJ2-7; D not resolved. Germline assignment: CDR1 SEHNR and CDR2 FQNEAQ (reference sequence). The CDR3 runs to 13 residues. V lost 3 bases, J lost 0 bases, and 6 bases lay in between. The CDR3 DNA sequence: TGTGCCAGCAGCTTGGAAAGCTCCTACGAGCAGTACTTC. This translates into CASSLESSYEQYF.

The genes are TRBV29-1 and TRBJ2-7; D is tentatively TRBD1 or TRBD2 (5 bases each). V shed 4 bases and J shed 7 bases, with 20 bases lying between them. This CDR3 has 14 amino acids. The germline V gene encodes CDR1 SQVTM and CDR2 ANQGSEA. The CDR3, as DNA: TGCAGCGTTGCACCCTGGACATCGAGAGGGGAGCAGTACTTC. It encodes CSVAPWTSRGEQYF.

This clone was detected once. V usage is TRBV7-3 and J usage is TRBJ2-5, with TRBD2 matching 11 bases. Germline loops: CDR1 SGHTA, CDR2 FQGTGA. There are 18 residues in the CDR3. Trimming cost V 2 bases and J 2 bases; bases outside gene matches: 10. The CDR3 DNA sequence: TGTGCCAGCAGCTTAGGGCCTAGCGGGGGGCCCGAACAAGAGACCCAGTACTTC. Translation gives CASSLGPSGGPEQETQYF.

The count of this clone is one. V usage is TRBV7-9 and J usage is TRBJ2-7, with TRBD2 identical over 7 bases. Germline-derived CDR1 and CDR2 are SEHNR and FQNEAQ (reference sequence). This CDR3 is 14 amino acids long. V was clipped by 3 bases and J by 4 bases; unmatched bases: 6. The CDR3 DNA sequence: TGTGCCAGCAGCTTCGACGGGGGGATATACGAGCAGTACTTC. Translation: CASSFDGGIYEQYF. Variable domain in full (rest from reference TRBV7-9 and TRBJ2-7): DTGVSQNPRHKITKRGQNVTFRCDPISEHNRLYWYRQTLGQGPEFLTYFQNEAQLEKSRLLSDRFSAERPKGSFSTLEIQRTEQGDSAMYLCASSFDGGIYEQYFGPGTRLTVT.

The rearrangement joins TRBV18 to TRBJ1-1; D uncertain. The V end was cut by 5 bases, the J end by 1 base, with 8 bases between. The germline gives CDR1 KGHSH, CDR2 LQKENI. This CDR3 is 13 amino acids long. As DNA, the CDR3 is TGTGCCAGCTCAGAAGGCCAGAACACTGAAGCTTTCTTT. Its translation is CASSEGQNTEAFF.

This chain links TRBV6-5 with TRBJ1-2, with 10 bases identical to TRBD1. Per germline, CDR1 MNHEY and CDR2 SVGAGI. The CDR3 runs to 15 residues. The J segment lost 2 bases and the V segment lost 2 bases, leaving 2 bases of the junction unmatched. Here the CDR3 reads CASSYAGQGNYGYTF. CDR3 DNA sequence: TGTGCCAGCAGTTACGCGGGACAGGGGAACTATGGCTACACCTTC.

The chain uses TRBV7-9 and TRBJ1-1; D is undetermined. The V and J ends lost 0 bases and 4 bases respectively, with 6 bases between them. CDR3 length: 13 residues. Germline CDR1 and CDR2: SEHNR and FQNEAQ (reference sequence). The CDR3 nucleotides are TGTGCCAGCAGCTTAGCATTCACCACTGAAGCTTTCTTT. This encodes CASSLAFTTEAFF.

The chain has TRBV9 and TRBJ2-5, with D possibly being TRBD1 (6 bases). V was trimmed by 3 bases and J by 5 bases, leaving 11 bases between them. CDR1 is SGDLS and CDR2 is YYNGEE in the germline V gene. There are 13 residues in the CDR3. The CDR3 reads CASSAQGWETQYF. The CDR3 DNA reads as TGTGCCAGCAGCGCCCAGGGGTGGGAGACCCAGTACTTC.

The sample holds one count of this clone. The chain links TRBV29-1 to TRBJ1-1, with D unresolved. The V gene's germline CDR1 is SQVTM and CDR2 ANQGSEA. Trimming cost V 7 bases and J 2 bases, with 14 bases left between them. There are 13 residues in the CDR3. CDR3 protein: CSDTDGRNTEAFF. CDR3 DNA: TGCAGCGATACCGACGGGAGAAACACTGAAGCTTTCTTT.

The CDR3 DNA is TGTGCCTGGAGTAGCCCCTCAGGGGGAACCAACACTGAAGCTTTCTTT. Protein product: CAWSSPSGGTNTEAFF. J is TRBJ1-1 and V is TRBV30; TRBD1 aligns across 7 bases. This CDR3 has 16 residues. Germline-derived CDR1 and CDR2 are GTSNPN and SVGIG (reference sequence). J gave up 2 bases and V 2 bases, and 11 bases lay outside the gene matches.

This CDR3 is CASTPSPGEQFF. The CDR3 DNA is TGTGCCAGCACCCCTAGCCCCGGTGAGCAGTTCTTC. This chain connects TRBV7-2 to TRBJ2-1; D might be TRBD2 (5 bases). This CDR3 is 12 amino acids long. Trimming stripped 7 bases from V and 9 bases from J, with 13 bases between. The germline V gene encodes CDR1 SGHTA and CDR2 FQGNSA. Filled out from reference TRBV7-2 and TRBJ2-1, the complete variable domain reads GAGVSQSPSNKVTEKGKDVELRCDPISGHTALYWYRQSLGQGLEFLIYFQGNSAPDKSGLPSDRFSAERTGGSVSTLTIQRTQQEDSAVYLCASTPSPGEQFFGPGTRLTVL.

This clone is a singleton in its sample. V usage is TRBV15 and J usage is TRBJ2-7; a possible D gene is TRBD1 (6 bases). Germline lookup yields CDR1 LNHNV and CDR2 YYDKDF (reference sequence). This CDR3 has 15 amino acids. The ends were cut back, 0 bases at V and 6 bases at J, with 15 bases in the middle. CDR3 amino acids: CATSRDWDNRFEQYF. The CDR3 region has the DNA TGTGCCACCAGCAGAGATTGGGACAACCGATTCGAGCAGTACTTC.